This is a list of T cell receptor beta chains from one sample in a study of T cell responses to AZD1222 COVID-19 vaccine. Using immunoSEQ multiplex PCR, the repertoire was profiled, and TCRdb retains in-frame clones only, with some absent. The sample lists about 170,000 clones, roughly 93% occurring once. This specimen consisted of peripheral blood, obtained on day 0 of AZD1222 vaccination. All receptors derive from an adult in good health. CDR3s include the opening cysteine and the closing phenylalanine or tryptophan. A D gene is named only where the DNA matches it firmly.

CASSSGLADNEQFF	TRBJ2-1	TRBD2	TRBV7-6
CASSEFRAKGTQYF	TRBJ2-5	-	TRBV6-1
CASSEQGKDGYTF	TRBJ1-2	-	TRBV2
CASSWGQTTNYGYTF	TRBJ1-2	TRBD1	TRBV5-1
CASSYSRGSGNQPQHF	TRBJ1-5	-	TRBV6-2/TRBV6-3
CSVELTSGRFPYEQYF	TRBJ2-7	TRBD2	TRBV29-1
CASSLRRGQMNTEAFF	TRBJ1-1	-	TRBV7-2
CASSYRRQHSGNTIYF	TRBJ1-3	-	TRBV10-2
CASSEVAGELFF	TRBJ2-2	-	TRBV6-4
CASSWTGKHEQYF	TRBJ2-7	TRBD1	TRBV27
CASSFLGVTGELFF	TRBJ2-2	-	TRBV6-5
CASSYRGSLARYEQYF	TRBJ2-7	TRBD2	TRBV6-5
CASKLDSSGNTIYF	TRBJ1-3	-	TRBV6-5
CASSVGAGANVLTF	TRBJ2-6	-	TRBV6-4
CASSLDPGTVNTEAFF	TRBJ1-1	-	TRBV11-2
CASSEALQAGGGTGYTF	TRBJ1-2	TRBD1	TRBV2
CASRASGREQYF	TRBJ2-7	TRBD2	TRBV28
CASRTGGSYEQYF	TRBJ2-7	TRBD1	TRBV12-3/TRBV12-4
CASSGMTSYTGELFF	TRBJ2-2	-	TRBV7-2
CASSLWGQGAPNQPQHF	TRBJ1-5	TRBD1	TRBV5-4
CASSPQGFQETQYF	TRBJ2-5	-	TRBV18
CASSLDARLRPSDTEAFF	TRBJ1-1	-	TRBV11-2